The rows below give T cell receptor beta chains drawn from one sample of a study of cytomegalovirus exposure and HLA in healthy donors. Profiling relied on immunoSEQ multiplex PCR, and the TCRdb table lists in-frame clones only, not all of them. Of over 95,000 clones in the sample, 70% to 85% are singletons; the top ten hold around 9.9%. Sequenced input: PBMCs. These receptors came from a man in his forties in good health and CMV-seropositive. The CDR3 runs from the conserved cysteine through the conserved F or W. D genes are given only for firm matches.

V	J	D	CDR3
TRBV7-9	TRBJ1-6	NA	CASSSRGGGTYSPLHF
TRBV9	TRBJ1-3	NA	CASSVRGSDSGNTIYF
TRBV5-4	TRBJ2-7	NA	CASSGLYSYEQYF
TRBV28	TRBJ2-1	TRBD2	CASSRRGGAGGLGSYNEQFF
TRBV10-2	TRBJ1-2	TRBD1	CASSTTGEYGYTF
TRBV27	TRBJ2-1	TRBD2	CASSLLASGGHRNEQFF
TRBV11-3	TRBJ2-7	NA	CASSLALSYEQYF
TRBV6-4	TRBJ2-3	TRBD2	CASSSSLGGRNTQYF
TRBV6-4	TRBJ2-2	NA	CASSDNGAGELFF
TRBV5-4	TRBJ1-3	NA	CASSSSGAGGNTIYF
TRBV7-2	TRBJ2-7	TRBD1	CASSSPGQGVYEQYF
TRBV6-6	TRBJ1-5	TRBD1	CASSYPGDSPWQPQHF
TRBV7-9	TRBJ2-2	NA	CASSPRAVRNTGELFF
TRBV28	TRBJ1-1	NA	CASRTTANTEAFF
TRBV5-1	TRBJ2-7	NA	CASVRQGSYEQYF
TRBV5-4	TRBJ2-2	TRBD1	CASSSGTGGTGELFF
TRBV4-3	TRBJ1-2	NA	CASSQDWGSSWDGYTF
TRBV29-1	TRBJ2-3	NA	CSVEDLQGFTDTQYF
TRBV27	TRBJ1-5	NA	CASSLSNQAYQPQHF
TRBV19	TRBJ1-4	TRBD1	CASRRQGPNNEKLFF
TRBV5-6	TRBJ2-3	TRBD1	CASSYRGRSTDTQYF
TRBV7-3	TRBJ2-1	TRBD1	CASSPTGGSNNEQFF
TRBV19	TRBJ2-6	TRBD1	CASRGIQGARSGANVLTF
TRBV7-6	TRBJ2-3	TRBD1	CASSLGGLTDTQYF
TRBV5-6	TRBJ2-7	TRBD1	CASSVGPGGPYEQYF
TRBV11-1	TRBJ2-3	TRBD2	CASSFTGTSGGKDTQYF